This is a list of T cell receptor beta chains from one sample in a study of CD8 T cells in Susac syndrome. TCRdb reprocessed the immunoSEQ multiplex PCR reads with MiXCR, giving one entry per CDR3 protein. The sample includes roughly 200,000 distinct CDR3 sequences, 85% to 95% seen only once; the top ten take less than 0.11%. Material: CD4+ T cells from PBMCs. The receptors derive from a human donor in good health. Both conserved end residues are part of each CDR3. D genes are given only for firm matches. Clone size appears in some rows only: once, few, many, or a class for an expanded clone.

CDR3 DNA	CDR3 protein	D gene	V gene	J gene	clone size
TGTGCCAGCAGCGCCCTACAGGGGGGAGGCTATGGCTACACCTTC	CASSALQGGGYGYTF	TRBD1	TRBV9	TRBJ1-2	.
TGCAGCGGAGGGGTAAACGTGCCGGCTGAGCAGTTCTTC	CSGGVNVPAEQFF	.	TRBV29-1	TRBJ2-1	once
TGCAGTGCCCCCCAACTGTCCGCGGAGCAGTTCTTC	CSAPQLSAEQFF	.	TRBV20-1	TRBJ2-1	.
TGTGCCAGCGCGACAGAGTACGAGCAGTACTTC	CASATEYEQYF	.	TRBV6-5	TRBJ2-7	.
TGTGCCAGCAGCCCCCGGCTCAGTTATCATTCACCCCTCCACTTT	CASSPRLSYHSPLHF	.	TRBV9	TRBJ1-6	.
TGCAGCGTTGAAGATCAGGACAGGACGTATGGCTACACCTTC	CSVEDQDRTYGYTF	TRBD1	TRBV29-1	TRBJ1-2	.
TGCAGTGCCAGGGACCCGATAGAGCAGTTCTTC	CSARDPIEQFF	.	TRBV20-1	TRBJ2-1	.
TGCAGCGTGGATTCATCGGGAACTGAAGCTTTCTTT	CSVDSSGTEAFF	.	TRBV29-1	TRBJ1-1	.
TGTGCCAGCAGCCGGACGCGAGAGACCCAGTACTTC	CASSRTRETQYF	.	TRBV3-1	TRBJ2-5	.
TGTGCCAGCAGTAGGAGGGCCTCCACTGAAGCTTTCTTT	CASSRRASTEAFF	.	TRBV6-6	TRBJ1-1	.
TGTGCCAGCAGTCTGACAGGGCGGGCTTTCTTT	CASSLTGRAFF	TRBD1	TRBV12-3/TRBV12-4	TRBJ1-1	.
TGTGCCAGCAGTGATTCCTACACACGCACAGATACGCAGTATTTT	CASSDSYTRTDTQYF	.	TRBV28	TRBJ2-3	.
TGCAGCGCCTCCACGACCGGGGCTTTCTTT	CSASTTGAFF	.	TRBV29-1	TRBJ1-1	.
TGCAGCGTTTCGGGGGAGACTCGGTCGGGCGAGCAGTACTTC	CSVSGETRSGEQYF	.	TRBV29-1	TRBJ2-7	.
TGTGCCAGCAGCCTGGGGCTAAATGAAAAACTGTTTTTT	CASSLGLNEKLFF	.	TRBV3-1	TRBJ1-4	few
TGTGCCAGCAGCTTAACCATCCTAGCGGGACCTCGCACTGATACGCAGTATTTT	CASSLTILAGPRTDTQYF	TRBD2	TRBV7-9	TRBJ2-3	.
TGTGCCAGCAGCCAAGATTACTCCACCGGGGAGACCCAGTACTTC	CASSQDYSTGETQYF	.	TRBV3-1	TRBJ2-5	.
TGCAGTGCGGCGGGGAGGAGGGACAATCAGCCCCAGCATTTT	CSAAGRRDNQPQHF	.	TRBV20-1	TRBJ1-5	.
TGTGCCAGCAGCCAGGGGGCTGGACCCCTCCACTTT	CASSQGAGPLHF	.	TRBV3-1	TRBJ1-6	.
TGCAGCGTTCGGTTCCCGGGCTCTGAAGCTTTCTTT	CSVRFPGSEAFF	.	TRBV29-1	TRBJ1-1	.
TGTGCCAGCAGTTACGGGCGCGGGGGGGCTGTAGATACGCAGTATTTT	CASSYGRGGAVDTQYF	TRBD2	TRBV6-6	TRBJ2-3	.
TGCAGTGCTAGAGATATGGGTGGCGAGACCCAGTACTTC	CSARDMGGETQYF	.	TRBV20-1	TRBJ2-5	.
TGTGCCAGCAGTTTGCTCTTAAGTACGGGACAGCCCTACGAGCAGTACTTC	CASSLLLSTGQPYEQYF	TRBD1	TRBV7-9	TRBJ2-7	.
TGCGCCAGCAGATCTGATGGTAATGAGCAGTTCTTC	CASRSDGNEQFF	.	TRBV5-1	TRBJ2-1	once
TGTGCCAGCAGCCAAGATGAGGCAGTACAAGAGACCCAGTACTTC	CASSQDEAVQETQYF	.	TRBV3-1	TRBJ2-5	.
TGTGCCAGCAGCCGTTTGGGACAGGGCCGAACCTACGAGCAGTACTTC	CASSRLGQGRTYEQYF	TRBD1	TRBV3-1	TRBJ2-7	.
TGTGCCAGTAGTATACAGCGGGGGTTGCGAAATGAGCAGTTCTTC	CASSIQRGLRNEQFF	TRBD2	TRBV19	TRBJ2-1	.
TGCAGCGTTGATGCGGATACCGGGGAGCTGTTTTTT	CSVDADTGELFF	.	TRBV29-1	TRBJ2-2	.
TGCAGCGTTGGGATTTTGGGGGGGTCTTACGAGCAGTACTTC	CSVGILGGSYEQYF	TRBD2	TRBV29-1	TRBJ2-7	.
TGTGCCAGCAGCCAAGATACAGGACGTCAGTTCTTC	CASSQDTGRQFF	.	TRBV3-1	TRBJ2-1	.